The 10 T cell receptor beta chains given below trace back to one sample, sequenced in a study of blood T cells in healthy people across ages. For the second PCR, which ran for about 6 to 11 cycles, a sample-barcoded 5' primer and a J-beta primer mix were used. TCRdb re-derived calls from the 5' RACE reads in MiXCR, one entry per CDR3 protein. The data show around 1.5 million distinct CDR3 sequences, with about 35% seen just once and around 10% held by the top ten. Source material: blood. These receptors all come from a woman in her thirties in good health.

The chain combines TRBV9 with TRBJ2-7; 8 positions match TRBD1. Germline lookup yields CDR1 SGDLS and CDR2 YYNGEE. This CDR3 region has 14 residues. V was clipped by 3 bases and J by 1 base; unmatched bases: 3. In DNA form, the CDR3 reads TGTGCCAGCAGCGGCCGGGACAGGTCCTACGAGCAGTACTTC. It translates to CASSGRDRSYEQYF.

V is TRBV24-1 and J is TRBJ2-5; TRBD2 matches 8 bases. Germline V gene lookup returns CDR1 KGHDR and CDR2 SFDVKD. Trimming took 9 bases from V and 5 from J; bases not matched to a gene: 10. The CDR3 runs to 14 residues. The CDR3 reads CATSQAGEGETQYF. The CDR3, as DNA: TGTGCCACCTCACAAGCGGGAGAGGGGGAGACCCAGTACTTC.

The V and J genes are TRBV3-1 and TRBJ1-2; D perhaps matches TRBD1 (5 bases). V dropped 6 bases and J dropped 4 bases, with 18 bases sitting between them. Germline V gene data show CDR1 as LGHDT and CDR2 as YNNKEL (reference sequence). The CDR3 loop spans 15 amino acids. The CDR3 loop reads CASRDGGASAYGYTF. In DNA form, the CDR3 reads TGTGCCAGCAGGGATGGGGGTGCCTCGGCCTATGGCTACACCTTC.

This chain links TRBV2 with TRBJ1-5; weak D call: TRBD1 (5 bases). V was pared by 6 bases and J by 6 bases, with 18 bases between. The CDR3 consists of 15 residues. From germline, CDR1 is SNHLY and CDR2 FYNNEI. CDR3 bases: TGTGCCAGCAGCCCCGGGGCCGGAGGGAGTCAGCCCCAGCATTTT. This encodes CASSPGAGGSQPQHF. Full variable domain (remainder filled in from reference TRBV2 and TRBJ1-5): EPEVTQTPSHQVTQMGQEVILRCVPISNHLYFYWYRQILGQKVEFLVSFYNNEISEKSEIFDDQFSVERPDGSNFTLKIRSTKLEDSAMYFCASSPGAGGSQPQHFGDGTRLSIL.

This sequence joins TRBV20-1 and TRBJ2-7; the D is unclear. The J call could be wrong; TRBJ2-5 is a better fit for the DNA end. The germline V gene has CDR1 DFQATT and CDR2 SNEGSKA (reference sequence). The CDR3 spans 14 residues. The DNA for the CDR3 is TGCAGTGCTAGGTCACCTCTTGCAGCCGAGACCCAGTACTTC. It encodes CSARSPLAAETQYF.

This clonotype was counted ten times or more. The J gene is TRBJ2-1, the V gene TRBV28; tentative D call: TRBD2 (5 bases). Germline CDR1 reads MDHEN; CDR2 reads SYDVKM. V was pared by 7 bases and J by 2 bases, with 18 bases between. The CDR3 is 16 residues long. The CDR3 region has the DNA TGTGCCAGCATAAGTAGGAGCGGCAAAACCTACAATGAGCAGTTCTTC. This gives the protein CASISRSGKTYNEQFF.

This chain joins TRBV7-2 and TRBJ2-1; possibly TRBD2 for D (5 bases). The CDR3 covers 14 residues. Between the trimmed V and J ends, which lost 6 bases and 9 bases, there was a span of 18 bases. In germline, CDR1 is SGHTA, CDR2 FQGNSA. DNA for the CDR3: TGTGCCAGCAGTCCGGGGTGCCAACGAGGTGAGCAGTTCTTC. As protein: CASSPGCQRGEQFF.

The V call is TRBV9, the J call TRBJ1-2, with D unresolved. The CDR3 is made up of 16 amino acids. Germline-derived CDR1 and CDR2 are SGDLS and YYNGEE. V was cut by 0 bases and J by 1 base, with 13 bases left in between. CDR3: CASSVVPADRNYGYTF. The DNA for the CDR3 is TGTGCCAGCAGCGTAGTCCCGGCAGACCGTAACTATGGCTACACCTTC.

V and J are TRBV20-1 and TRBJ2-1; 8 positions agree with TRBD2. Germline V lookup: CDR1 DFQATT, CDR2 SNEGSKA (reference sequence). Trimming took 4 bases from V and 5 from J; bases not matched to a gene: 16. The CDR3 consists of 17 residues. The CDR3 is CSANRPPERESNNEQFF. The CDR3 region has the DNA TGCAGTGCTAATCGGCCTCCCGAGCGGGAGTCTAACAATGAGCAGTTCTTC.

Note on this clonotype: This CDR3 is missing its conserved last phenylalanine or tryptophan, likely due to a read error. The rearrangement links TRBV5-1 to TRBJ2-7, with TRBD1 as a possible D gene (5 bases). CDR3 length: 13 amino acids. The germline V gene has CDR1 SGHRS and CDR2 YFSETQ. Trimming took off 0 bases at V and 4 bases at J, with 8 bases between the two ends. The CDR3 sequence: CASSLGQIYEQYI. For the CDR3, the DNA is TGCGCCAGCAGCTTGGGACAGATTTACGAGCAGTACATC.